This T cell receptor (beta chain) was profiled in a study of blood T cell repertoires in COVID-19. The table came from immunoSEQ multiplex PCR; TCRdb's copy has only in-frame clones and leaves some out. The sample holds a few hundred thousand clones, 92% seen once. Researchers sorted participants into cohorts using their self-reported clinical history. Cohort 3 donors counted as recovered after two negative PCRs, clearance, or resolved symptoms. Sequencing was done on a sample of PBMCs or T cells enriched from blood (not recorded which). This TCR was sampled from a woman aged 25-40 years who had recovered from COVID-19.

The CDR3 reads CASSPTGTLLNTEAFF. The DNA of the CDR3 is TGTGCCAGCAGCCCGACCGGGACACTATTGAACACTGAAGCTTTCTTT. V and J are TRBV11-2 and TRBJ1-1; D might be TRBD1 (6 bases). The ends were cut back, 5 bases at V and 0 bases at J, with 16 bases in the middle. From germline, CDR1 is SGHAT and CDR2 FQNNGV. The CDR3 runs to 16 residues. Using reference TRBV11-2 and TRBJ1-1 for the parts outside the CDR3, the full variable domain is EAGVAQSPRYKIIEKRQSVAFWCNPISGHATLYWYQQILGQGPKLLIQFQNNGVVDDSQLPKDRFSAERLKGVDSTLKIQPAKLEDSAVYLCASSPTGTLLNTEAFFGQGTRLTVV.